The 21 T cell receptor beta chains in this list originate from one sample, sequenced in a study of early stage breast cancer tumors. Here immunoSEQ multiplex PCR was the method, and the copy in TCRdb shows in-frame clones only, minus some. The table lists tens of thousands of clones, just under 85% of them singletons, with about a tenth in the top ten. The sample comprised blood. These receptors were obtained from a person aged 50-59 years with breast cancer.

The chain couples TRBV30 to TRBJ2-1; no definite D call. In germline, CDR1 is GTSNPN, CDR2 SVGIG (reference sequence). The CDR3 is 15 amino acids. V lost 0 bases and J 6 bases, leaving 15 bases between the germline ends. The CDR3 DNA follows: TGTGCCTGGAGTGTAAGGTCTCGCTTTGGCAATGAGCAGTTCTTC. Protein sequence: CAWSVRSRFGNEQFF.

The V call is TRBV7-8, the J call TRBJ2-7; 7 nucleotides align to TRBD2. The germline V gene encodes CDR1 SGHVS and CDR2 FQNEAQ. There are 14 residues in the CDR3. Trimming at V came to 1 base and at J to 2 bases, leaving 2 bases not matched to a gene. Written as DNA, the CDR3 is TGTGCCAGCAGCTTAGTTGCGGGAGCCTACGAGCAGTACTTC. This codes for CASSLVAGAYEQYF.

The rearrangement uses TRBV5-5 and TRBJ2-2, with TRBD1 identical over 12 bases. The CDR3 has 16 amino acids. CDR1 is SGHKS and CDR2 is YYEKEE in the germline V gene (reference sequence). With 3 bases clipped from V and 5 bases from J, the junction kept 5 bases outside the gene matches. The CDR3 loop is CASSWGQGAYTGELFF. CDR3 coding DNA: TGTGCCAGCAGCTGGGGACAGGGGGCTTATACCGGGGAGCTGTTTTTT.

The chain recombines TRBV11-2 with TRBJ2-5; no definite D call. The CDR3 totals 14 residues. Germline V CDR1 and CDR2: SGHAT, FQNNGV. Trimming removed 1 base from V and 1 base from J, with 7 bases in between. The CDR3 DNA is TGTGCCAGCAGCTTAGGCGTCCTCCAAGAGACCCAGTACTTC. This sequence encodes CASSLGVLQETQYF.

The gene calls are TRBV6-6 and TRBJ1-1, with 8 bases identical to TRBD1. The CDR3 contains 14 residues. V dropped 6 bases and J dropped 0; count of bases not matched to a gene: 3. CDR1 MNHNY and CDR2 SVGAGI come from the germline V gene (reference sequence). CDR3 loop: CASSRGQVNTEAFF. The CDR3 DNA follows: TGTGCCAGCAGCCGGGGACAGGTGAACACTGAAGCTTTCTTT.

The chain employs TRBV10-3 and TRBJ2-1; D gene unclear. The length of the CDR3 is 11 residues. Looked up from germline, CDR1 is ENHRY and CDR2 is SYGVKD. The DNA for the CDR3 is TGTGCTGCCCGAACCTACAATGAGCAGTTCTTC. It is translated as CAARTYNEQFF.

V gene TRBV6-1 combines with J gene TRBJ1-3; a weak D match, TRBD1 (6 bases). The V end was cut by 4 bases, the J end by 0 bases, with 13 bases between. This CDR3 is 16 amino acids long. Germline values: CDR1 MNHNS, CDR2 SASEGT. CDR3 sequence: CASSGPGTLSGNTIYF. CDR3 DNA: TGTGCCAGCAGTGGTCCCGGGACACTCTCTGGAAACACCATATATTTT.

The gene calls are TRBV6-1 and TRBJ2-7; D is tentatively TRBD1 or TRBD2 (6 bases each). CDR1 is MNHNS, CDR2 SASEGT, per germline. Trimming took 5 bases from V and 0 from J, leaving 11 bases between them. The CDR3 covers 14 residues. The chain's CDR3 is CASSRRGDSYEQYF. CDR3 nucleotides: TGTGCCAGCAGTCGGAGGGGGGACTCCTACGAGCAGTACTTC.

The chain employs TRBV7-2 and TRBJ2-7; 10 positions agree with TRBD2. The CDR3 is 16 residues long. The V and J ends lost 0 bases and 4 bases, in that order; junction bases with no gene match: 6. Germline values: CDR1 SGHTA, CDR2 FQGNSA. The CDR3 loop is CASSLAASGSVYEQYF. The DNA for the CDR3 is TGTGCCAGCAGCTTAGCTGCTAGCGGGAGTGTATACGAGCAGTACTTC.

The chain uses TRBV9 and TRBJ1-3, with D hard to call. This CDR3 contains 16 residues. In germline, CDR1 is SGDLS, CDR2 YYNGEE. V lost 3 bases and J 0 bases, leaving 13 bases between the germline ends. CDR3: CASSAGGRNSGNTIYF. DNA for the CDR3: TGTGCCAGCAGCGCCGGCGGCCGGAACTCTGGAAACACCATATATTTT.

The J gene is TRBJ2-3, the V gene TRBV28; TRBD2 is a possible D gene (6 bases). Germline V gene sequence: CDR1 MDHEN, CDR2 SYDVKM. Trimming pared 5 bases from V and 7 bases from J, leaving 13 bases between. There are 13 residues in the CDR3. DNA of the CDR3: TGTGCCAGCAGTACCACAGGAGGGAATACGCAGTATTTT. Protein product: CASSTTGGNTQYF.

The chain is built from TRBV5-1 and TRBJ1-1; a possible D gene is TRBD1 (5 bases). Trimming stripped 3 bases from V and 1 base from J, with 10 bases between. This CDR3 region has 14 residues. Germline loops: CDR1 SGHRS, CDR2 YFSETQ. CDR3 loop: CASSSQAANTEAFF. CDR3 nucleotides: TGCGCCAGCAGCTCACAGGCCGCGAACACTGAAGCTTTCTTT.

This chain connects TRBV19 to TRBJ2-5, with no clear D. In germline, CDR1 is LNHDA, CDR2 SQIVND (reference sequence). Trimming pared 2 bases from V and 2 bases from J, leaving 6 bases between. The CDR3 runs to 13 residues. CDR3 nucleotide sequence: TGTGCCAGTAGTATAACAGTACAAGAGACCCAGTACTTC. This gives the protein CASSITVQETQYF. Looking up the rest from reference TRBV19 and TRBJ2-5 gives the full variable domain: DGGITQSPKYLFRKEGQNVTLSCEQNLNHDAMYWYRQDPGQGLRLIYYSQIVNDFQKGDIAEGYSVSREKKESFPLTVTSAQKNPTAFYLCASSITVQETQYFGPGTRLLVL.

The V gene is TRBV5-6, the J gene TRBJ1-2, with D perhaps TRBD1 (6 bases). Germline-derived CDR1 and CDR2 are SGHDT and YYEEEE. The CDR3 contains 15 residues. Trimming pared 1 base from V and 2 bases from J, leaving 12 bases between. The CDR3 region has the DNA TGTGCCAGCAGCTTGACAGGGACCCTCAACTATGGCTACACCTTC. This sequence encodes CASSLTGTLNYGYTF. Full variable domain (outside the CDR3, taken from reference TRBV5-6 and TRBJ1-2): DAGVTQSPTHLIKTRGQQVTLRCSPKSGHDTVSWYQQALGQGPQFIFQYYEEEERQRGNFPDRFSGHQFPNYSSELNVNALLLGDSALYLCASSLTGTLNYGYTFGSGTRLTVV.

The sample holds a few counts of this clone. The rearrangement uses TRBV7-9 and TRBJ1-2; 9 bases match TRBD1. This CDR3 is 14 amino acids long. Germline assignment: CDR1 SEHNR and CDR2 FQNEAQ (reference sequence). After removal of 3 bases from V and 4 bases from J, the junction contained 3 bases not matched to a gene. CDR3 amino acids: CASSLTGGLYGYTF. In DNA, the CDR3 is TGTGCCAGCAGCTTGACAGGGGGGCTCTATGGCTACACCTTC. Variable domain in full (rest from reference TRBV7-9 and TRBJ1-2): DTGVSQNPRHKITKRGQNVTFRCDPISEHNRLYWYRQTLGQGPEFLTYFQNEAQLEKSRLLSDRFSAERPKGSFSTLEIQRTEQGDSAMYLCASSLTGGLYGYTFGSGTRLTVV.

V is TRBV7-2 and J is TRBJ2-7; no definite D call. The CDR3 is 15 residues long. Trimming pared 1 base from V and 3 bases from J, leaving 13 bases between. Germline lookup yields CDR1 SGHTA and CDR2 FQGNSA. The CDR3 DNA follows: TGTGCCAGCAGCTTAGAAAACCACCCACGCTACGAGCAGTACTTC. Its protein product is CASSLENHPRYEQYF.

This rearrangement joins TRBV5-4 to TRBJ2-5, with 11 nucleotides matching TRBD2. Germline trimming cut 5 bases from V and 3 bases from J; bases unmatched to any gene: 3. Germline V gives CDR1 SGHNT, CDR2 YYREEE (reference sequence). The CDR3 consists of 14 residues. Here the CDR3 reads CASSLTSGKETQYF. The CDR3 coding sequence is TGTGCCAGCAGTTTGACTAGCGGGAAAGAGACCCAGTACTTC.

The chain employs TRBV11-2 and TRBJ1-5; possibly TRBD1 for D (5 bases). Between the trimmed V and J ends, which lost 2 bases and 3 bases, there was a span of 11 bases. The CDR3 has 15 amino acids. The germline V gene has CDR1 SGHAT and CDR2 FQNNGV. The CDR3, as DNA: TGTGCCAGCAGCTTAACGGGGGACTCCAATCAGCCCCAGCATTTT. Translated: CASSLTGDSNQPQHF.

This chain uses TRBV7-8 with TRBJ2-5; D is uncertain. The ends were cut back, 0 bases at V and 1 base at J, with 6 bases in the middle. Per the germline V gene, CDR1 is SGHVS and CDR2 is FQNEAQ. The CDR3 runs to 14 residues. Written as DNA, the CDR3 is TGTGCCAGCAGCTTAGCGACATTCCAAGAGACCCAGTACTTC. The encoded protein is CASSLATFQETQYF. The whole variable domain, remainder taken from reference TRBV7-8 and TRBJ2-5, is GAGVSQSPRYKVAKRGQDVALRCDPISGHVSLFWYQQALGQGPEFLTYFQNEAQLDKSGLPSDRFFAERPEGSVSTLKIQRTQQEDSAVYLCASSLATFQETQYFGPGTRLLVL.

This clone was found once. The chain uses TRBV27 and TRBJ2-3; 10 nucleotides line up with TRBD2. The V gene end was trimmed by 6 bases and the J gene end by 11 bases; junction bases not matched to a gene: 14. CDR3 length: 15 amino acids. Looked up from germline, CDR1 is MNHEY and CDR2 is SMNVEV (reference sequence). In nucleotides, the CDR3 is TGTGCCAGCAGACAAACTAGCGGGGCAACGGCGCGGCAGTATTTT. Its protein product is CASRQTSGATARQYF.

The rearrangement uses TRBV9 and TRBJ1-2; 9 bases are a match to TRBD1. This CDR3 is built from 17 residues. Germline CDR1 SGDLS, CDR2 YYNGEE. V shed 0 bases, J shed 2 bases, and the junction held 8 bases outside the gene matches. Here the CDR3 DNA reads TGTGCCAGCAGCGTAGGGGTTCCGGGACAGGGAAACTATGGCTACACCTTC. Translated, it gives CASSVGVPGQGNYGYTF.